Each of the 6 T cell receptor beta chains below was sequenced from the same sample in a study of cytomegalovirus exposure and HLA in healthy donors. Amplification used 60 Vbeta primers and 13 Jbeta primers. The table came from immunoSEQ multiplex PCR; TCRdb's copy has only in-frame clones and leaves some out. The sample table includes approximately 50,000 clones. Sequencing was done on a sample of PBMCs. All receptors derive from a woman in her 40s in good health and CMV-seronegative.

The CDR3 sequence is CASSLSPSGGNIQYF. The CDR3 DNA sequence: TGTGCCAGCAGCTTAAGCCCAAGCGGCGGAAACATTCAGTACTTC. J is TRBJ2-4 and V is TRBV7-2, with D perhaps matching TRBD2 (5 bases). Germline V CDR1 and CDR2: SGHTA, FQGNSA. This CDR3 comprises 15 residues. V lost 2 bases, J lost 6 bases, and 14 bases lay in between. Variable domain in full (rest from reference TRBV7-2 and TRBJ2-4): GAGVSQSPSNKVTEKGKDVELRCDPISGHTALYWYRQSLGQGLEFLIYFQGNSAPDKSGLPSDRFSAERTGGSVSTLTIQRTQQEDSAVYLCASSLSPSGGNIQYFGAGTRLSVL.

The rearrangement links TRBV4-2 to TRBJ2-5; TRBD2 agrees at 10 bases. The CDR3 is 15 amino acids. The germline V gene has CDR1 LGHNA and CDR2 YNFKEQ. With V trimmed by 5 bases and J by 5 bases, 8 bases remained unmatched. CDR3 sequence (DNA): TGTGCCAGCAGCTCCCCAGCGGGAGGGCTTGAGACCCAGTACTTC. Translated: CASSSPAGGLETQYF.

The rearrangement links TRBV6-5 to TRBJ1-2; a possible D gene is TRBD1 (5 bases). CDR3 size: 14 residues. V was pared by 1 base and J by 0 bases, with 6 bases between. Germline V gene data show CDR1 as MNHEY and CDR2 as SVGAGI. The CDR3 DNA is TGTGCCAGCAGTTACTTGGACACTAACTATGGCTACACCTTC. Residues: CASSYLDTNYGYTF.

The chain couples TRBV7-9 to TRBJ2-1; 7 nucleotides match TRBD1. CDR1 is SEHNR and CDR2 is FQNEAQ in the germline V gene (reference sequence). Unmatched junction bases numbered 13, after V lost 5 bases and J lost 0 bases. The CDR3 has 18 residues. CDR3 region: CASSPTYGTDSSYNEQFF. The CDR3, as DNA: TGTGCCAGCAGCCCGACTTACGGGACAGACAGCTCCTACAATGAGCAGTTCTTC.

This chain uses TRBV10-3 with TRBJ2-3, with TRBD1 matching over 8 bases. CDR3 length: 15 residues. Germline CDR1 ENHRY, CDR2 SYGVKD. V trimming: 4 bases; J trimming: 7 bases; junction bases outside the gene matches: 10. This chain's CDR3 is CAISGTGPSANTQYF. CDR3 DNA sequence: TGTGCCATCAGTGGGACAGGGCCCTCCGCTAATACGCAGTATTTT.

The J gene is TRBJ2-7, the V gene TRBV18; 7 nucleotides align to TRBD1. This CDR3 is built from 13 residues. Trimming at V came to 2 bases and at J to 2 bases, leaving 0 bases not matched to a gene. Germline-derived CDR1 and CDR2 are KGHSH and LQKENI. CDR3: CASSPGTAYEQYF. The DNA for the CDR3 is TGTGCCAGCTCACCAGGGACAGCCTACGAGCAGTACTTC.